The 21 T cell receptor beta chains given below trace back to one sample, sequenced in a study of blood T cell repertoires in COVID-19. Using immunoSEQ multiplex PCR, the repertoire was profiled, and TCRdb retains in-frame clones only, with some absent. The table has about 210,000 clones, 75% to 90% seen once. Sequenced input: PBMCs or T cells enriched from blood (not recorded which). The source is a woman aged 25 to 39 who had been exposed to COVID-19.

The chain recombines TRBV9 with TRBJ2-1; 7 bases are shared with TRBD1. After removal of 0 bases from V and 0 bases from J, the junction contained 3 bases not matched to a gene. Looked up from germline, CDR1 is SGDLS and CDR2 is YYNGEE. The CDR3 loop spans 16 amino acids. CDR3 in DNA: TGTGCCAGCAGCGTAGAGCCAGGGGGCTCCTACAATGAGCAGTTCTTC. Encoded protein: CASSVEPGGSYNEQFF.

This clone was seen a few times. The CDR3 nucleotides are TGTGCCAGCAGGGGGACAGATGGATATGGCTACACCTTC. It is translated as CASRGTDGYGYTF. The chain is built from TRBV2 and TRBJ1-2; 7 bases align to TRBD1. V shed 6 bases and J 5 bases; nucleotides not matched to a gene: 6. Looked up from germline, CDR1 is SNHLY and CDR2 is FYNNEI. The CDR3 consists of 13 residues.

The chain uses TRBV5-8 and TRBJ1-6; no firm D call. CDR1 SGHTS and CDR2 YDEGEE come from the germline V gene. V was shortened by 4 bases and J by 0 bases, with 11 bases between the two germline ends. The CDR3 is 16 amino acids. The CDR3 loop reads CASSNPESSYNSPLHF. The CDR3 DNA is TGTGCCAGCAGCAACCCGGAGAGCTCCTATAATTCACCCCTCCACTTT.

The CDR3 bases are TGCGCCAGCAGCCAAGACTCGGGGGGGGGCTACGAGCAGTACTTC. Translation gives CASSQDSGGGYEQYF. The chain recombines TRBV4-1 with TRBJ2-7; 8 bases are shared with TRBD2. This CDR3 is built from 15 residues. Looked up from germline, CDR1 is MGHRA and CDR2 is YSYEKL. Losses at the gene ends were 0 bases for V and 3 bases for J; bases not matched to a gene: 4.

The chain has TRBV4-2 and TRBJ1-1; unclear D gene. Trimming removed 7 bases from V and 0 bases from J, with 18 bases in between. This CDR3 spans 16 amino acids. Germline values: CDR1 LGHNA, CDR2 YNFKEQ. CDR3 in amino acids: CASMETQVGMNTEAFF. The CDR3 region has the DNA TGTGCCAGCATGGAGACCCAGGTCGGGATGAACACTGAAGCTTTCTTT.

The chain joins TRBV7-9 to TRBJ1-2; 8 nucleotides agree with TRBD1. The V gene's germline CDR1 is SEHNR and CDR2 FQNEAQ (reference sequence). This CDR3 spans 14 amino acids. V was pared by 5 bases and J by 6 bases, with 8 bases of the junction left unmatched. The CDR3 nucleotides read TGTGCCAGCAGCAAGACCATGACAGGGGATGGCTACACCTTC. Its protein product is CASSKTMTGDGYTF.

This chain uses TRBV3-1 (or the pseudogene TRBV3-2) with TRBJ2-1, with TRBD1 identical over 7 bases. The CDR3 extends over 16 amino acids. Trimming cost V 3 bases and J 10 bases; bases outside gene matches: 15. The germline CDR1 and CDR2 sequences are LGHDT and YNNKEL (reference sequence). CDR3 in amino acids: CASSQADRDALLEQFF. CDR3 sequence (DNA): TGTGCCAGCAGCCAGGCCGACAGGGATGCCCTCCTGGAGCAGTTCTTC.

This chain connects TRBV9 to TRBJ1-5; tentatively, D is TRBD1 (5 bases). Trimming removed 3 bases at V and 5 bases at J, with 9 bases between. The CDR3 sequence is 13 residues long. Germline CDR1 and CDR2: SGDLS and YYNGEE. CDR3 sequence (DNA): TGTGCCAGCAGCGGATCAGGGTATCAGCCCCAGCATTTT. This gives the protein CASSGSGYQPQHF.

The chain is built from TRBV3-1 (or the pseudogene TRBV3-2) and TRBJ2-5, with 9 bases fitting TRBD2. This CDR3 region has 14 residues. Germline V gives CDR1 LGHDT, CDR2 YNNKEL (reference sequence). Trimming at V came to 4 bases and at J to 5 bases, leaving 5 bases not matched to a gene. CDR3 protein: CASSPRLAVETQYF. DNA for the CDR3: TGTGCCAGCAGCCCAAGACTAGCGGTGGAGACCCAGTACTTC.

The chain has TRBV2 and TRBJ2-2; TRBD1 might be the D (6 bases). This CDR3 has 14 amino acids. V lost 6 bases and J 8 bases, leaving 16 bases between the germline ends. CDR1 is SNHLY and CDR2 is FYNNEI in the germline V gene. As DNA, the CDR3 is TGTGCCAGCAGAACGTCAGGGGTATCGGGGGAGCTGTTTTTT. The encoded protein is CASRTSGVSGELFF. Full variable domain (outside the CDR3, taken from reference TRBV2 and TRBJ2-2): EPEVTQTPSHQVTQMGQEVILRCVPISNHLYFYWYRQILGQKVEFLVSFYNNEISEKSEIFDDQFSVERPDGSNFTLKIRSTKLEDSAMYFCASRTSGVSGELFFGEGSRLTVL.

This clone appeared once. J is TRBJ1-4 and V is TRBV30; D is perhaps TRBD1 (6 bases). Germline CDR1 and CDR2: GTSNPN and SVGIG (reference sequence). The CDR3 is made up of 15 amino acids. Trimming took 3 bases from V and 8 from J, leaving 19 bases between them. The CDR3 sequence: CAWRDHRAPGEKLFF. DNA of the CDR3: TGTGCCTGGAGGGATCACAGGGCCCCCGGAGAAAAACTGTTTTTT.

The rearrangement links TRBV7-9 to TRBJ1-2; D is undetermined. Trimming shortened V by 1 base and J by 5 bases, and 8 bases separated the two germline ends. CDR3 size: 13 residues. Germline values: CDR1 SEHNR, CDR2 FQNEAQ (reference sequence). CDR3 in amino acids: CASSLGVEYGYTF. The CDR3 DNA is TGTGCCAGCAGCTTAGGGGTGGAGTATGGCTACACCTTC.

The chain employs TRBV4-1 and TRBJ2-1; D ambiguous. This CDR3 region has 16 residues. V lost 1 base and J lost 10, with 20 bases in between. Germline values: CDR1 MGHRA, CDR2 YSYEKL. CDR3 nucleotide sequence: TGCGCCAGCAGCCAAGGTCCGGTTGGGCTCCCGCCCGAGCAGTTCTTC. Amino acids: CASSQGPVGLPPEQFF.

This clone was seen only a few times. The CDR3 nucleotides are TGTGCCAGTCTCCCCTCCCGGTCGATTTCTGGAAACACCATATATTTT. Translating gives CASLPSRSISGNTIYF. The V and J genes are TRBV19 and TRBJ1-3, with D unresolved. This CDR3 contains 16 residues. The germline gives CDR1 LNHDA, CDR2 SQIVND (reference sequence). V was trimmed by 8 bases and J by 1 base, leaving 18 bases between them. The full variable domain, rest sourced from reference TRBV19 and TRBJ1-3, is DGGITQSPKYLFRKEGQNVTLSCEQNLNHDAMYWYRQDPGQGLRLIYYSQIVNDFQKGDIAEGYSVSREKKESFPLTVTSAQKNPTAFYLCASLPSRSISGNTIYFGEGSWLTVV.

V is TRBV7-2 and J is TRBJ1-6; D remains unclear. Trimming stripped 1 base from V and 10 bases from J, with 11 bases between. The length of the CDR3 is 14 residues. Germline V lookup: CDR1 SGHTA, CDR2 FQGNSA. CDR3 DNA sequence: TGTGCCAGCAGCTTAGGGCAGTCTTTCTCACCCCTCCACTTT. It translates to CASSLGQSFSPLHF.

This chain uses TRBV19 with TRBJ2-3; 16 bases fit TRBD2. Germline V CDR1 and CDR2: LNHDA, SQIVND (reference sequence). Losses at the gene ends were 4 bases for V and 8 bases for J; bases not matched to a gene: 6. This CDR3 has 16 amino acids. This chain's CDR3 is CASSTGTSGGAGTQYF. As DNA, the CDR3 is TGTGCCAGTAGTACAGGGACTAGCGGGGGGGCAGGTACGCAGTATTTT.

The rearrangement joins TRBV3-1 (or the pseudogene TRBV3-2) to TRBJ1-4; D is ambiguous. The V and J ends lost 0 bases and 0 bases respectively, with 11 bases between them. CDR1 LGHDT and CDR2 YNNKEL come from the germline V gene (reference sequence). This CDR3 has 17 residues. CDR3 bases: TGTGCCAGCAGCCAAGAGGCTTATCGTTCAACTAATGAAAAACTGTTTTTT. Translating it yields CASSQEAYRSTNEKLFF.

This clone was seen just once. The CDR3 reads CASSRRDKVRGTGELFF. The CDR3 DNA reads as TGTGCCAGCAGCCGACGGGACAAGGTTCGTGGCACCGGGGAGCTGTTTTTT. The chain links TRBV3-1 (or the pseudogene TRBV3-2) to TRBJ2-2; a possible D gene is TRBD1 (6 bases). The CDR3 sequence is 17 residues long. Trimming pared 4 bases from V and 4 bases from J, leaving 19 bases between. Germline V lookup: CDR1 LGHDT, CDR2 YNNKEL (reference sequence).

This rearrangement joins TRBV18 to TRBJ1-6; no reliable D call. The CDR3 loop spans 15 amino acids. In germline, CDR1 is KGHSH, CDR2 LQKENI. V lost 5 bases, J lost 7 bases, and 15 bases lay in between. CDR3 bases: TGTGCCAGCTCAGCACAGACTGAAACAAATTCACCCCTCCACTTT. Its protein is CASSAQTETNSPLHF.

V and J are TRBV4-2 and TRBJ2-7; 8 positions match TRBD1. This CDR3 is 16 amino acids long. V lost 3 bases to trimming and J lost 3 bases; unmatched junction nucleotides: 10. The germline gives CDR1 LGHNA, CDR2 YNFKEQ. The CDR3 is CASSQTFAGTGYEQYF. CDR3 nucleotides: TGTGCCAGCAGCCAGACCTTTGCCGGGACAGGCTACGAGCAGTACTTC.

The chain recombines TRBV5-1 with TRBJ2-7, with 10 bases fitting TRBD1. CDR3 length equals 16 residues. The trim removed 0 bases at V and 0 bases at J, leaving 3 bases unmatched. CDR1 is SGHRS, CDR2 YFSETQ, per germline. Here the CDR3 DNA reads TGCGCCAGCAGCTTGGCCGGGACAGGGGTCTCCTACGAGCAGTACTTC. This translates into CASSLAGTGVSYEQYF.